A single sample is the source of the 2 T cell receptor beta chains below, sequenced in a study of T-cell reconstitution after alpha-beta-depleted transplantation in children. It was with unique molecular identifiers that the TCRbeta library was prepared. MiXCR, applied by TCRdb to the PCR reads, yields one record per CDR3 protein. The table includes 65,000 to 75,000 distinct CDR3 sequences, roughly 4.9% detected once. Source: PBMCs, mostly from graft donor cells, taken 180 days after TCRalphabeta/CD19-depleted stem cell transplant. Every receptor here comes from a boy under three years old who had a stem cell transplant for acute myeloid leukemia, so the T cells may come from the graft donor.

The J gene is TRBJ2-3, the V gene TRBV10-2; 7 nucleotides match TRBD2. The length of the CDR3 is 15 residues. The V and J ends lost 7 bases and 1 base, in that order; junction bases with no gene match: 8. Looked up from germline, CDR1 is WSHSY and CDR2 is SAAADI. CDR3 residues: CASTNRGRGTDTQYF. CDR3 in DNA: TGCGCCAGCACTAACCGGGGGAGGGGCACAGATACGCAGTATTTT.

This clonotype was recorded at least ten times. This chain connects TRBV20-1 to TRBJ2-5; no reliable D call. The CDR3 covers 13 residues. Germline V gene data show CDR1 as DFQATT and CDR2 as SNEGSKA (reference sequence). CDR3 loop: CSVIDTVQETQYF. CDR3 in DNA: TGCAGCGTTATCGATACCGTGCAAGAGACCCAGTACTTC.